These 13 T cell receptor beta chains came from one sample sequenced in a study of T-cell reconstitution after alpha-beta-depleted transplantation in children. The TCRbeta library was prepared with unique molecular identifiers. Using its own MiXCR run on the PCR reads, TCRdb lists one record per CDR3 protein. This table has hundreds of thousands of distinct CDR3 sequences, 13% appearing once. The sequencing here drew on PBMCs, taken from the stem cell graft. These receptor sequences come from a human donor who donated a stem cell graft to a child with Fanconi anemia.

This clonotype was seen ten or more times. The chain links TRBV27 to TRBJ1-1; D possibly corresponds to TRBD1 (5 bases). Germline V gene sequence: CDR1 MNHEY, CDR2 SMNVEV (reference sequence). The CDR3 runs 13 residues. V was cut by 3 bases and J by 4 bases, with 9 bases left in between. In DNA form, the CDR3 reads TGTGCCAGCAGTTTCAGGGTTACCACTGAAGCTTTCTTT. Translating gives CASSFRVTTEAFF.

This chain's CDR3 is CSARSEGGYTF. For the CDR3, the DNA is TGCAGTGCTAGGTCGGAGGGTGGCTACACCTTC. The chain is built from TRBV20-1 and TRBJ1-2, with D hard to call. Germline CDR1 is DFQATT and CDR2 is SNEGSKA (reference sequence). The CDR3 runs 11 residues. V was cut by 3 bases and J by 7 bases, with 9 bases left in between.

This clonotype was seen a few times. The V call is TRBV4-2, the J call TRBJ1-5; D remains unclear. The CDR3 sequence is 16 residues long. V was pared by 0 bases and J by 5 bases, with 14 bases between. Germline lookup yields CDR1 LGHNA and CDR2 YNFKEQ. This CDR3 is CASSQDPSGRYQPQHF. Written as DNA, the CDR3 is TGTGCCAGCAGCCAAGATCCGTCGGGGAGGTATCAGCCCCAGCATTTT.

This clonotype was observed many times. This chain joins TRBV5-1 and TRBJ2-3; 7 nucleotides match TRBD2. The CDR3 totals 16 residues. Losses at the gene ends were 0 bases for V and 2 bases for J; bases not matched to a gene: 6. Germline-derived CDR1 and CDR2 are SGHRS and YFSETQ. The CDR3: CASSLGYGGTTDTQYF. CDR3 coding DNA: TGCGCCAGCAGCTTGGGGTACGGGGGGACCACAGATACGCAGTATTTT.

This clonotype was observed many times. This chain joins TRBV29-1 and TRBJ1-1; D is possibly TRBD1 (6 bases). V was trimmed by 0 bases and J by 4 bases, leaving 12 bases between them. The CDR3 runs 14 residues. The V gene's germline CDR1 is SQVTM and CDR2 ANQGSEA. The CDR3 region has the DNA TGCAGCGTTGAAGAGGCGGGGGGCGGCACTGAAGCTTTCTTT. This sequence encodes CSVEEAGGGTEAFF.

This clonotype was counted many times. The chain joins TRBV5-1 to TRBJ1-5; 7 nucleotides agree with TRBD1. This CDR3 spans 15 amino acids. Germline V gives CDR1 SGHRS, CDR2 YFSETQ. J lost 7 bases, V lost 0 bases, and 7 bases had no gene match. CDR3 bases: TGCGCCAGCAGCTTGGGACAGGGAAGAAACCAGCCCCAGCATTTT. Translated, it gives CASSLGQGRNQPQHF. Variable domain in full (rest from reference TRBV5-1 and TRBJ1-5): KAGVTQTPRYLIKTRGQQVTLSCSPISGHRSVSWYQQTPGQGLQFLFEYFSETQRNKGNFPGRFSGRQFSNSRSEMNVSTLELGDSALYLCASSLGQGRNQPQHFGDGTRLSIL.

This clonotype was found many times. The chain employs TRBV28 and TRBJ1-1; no firm D call. V lost 3 bases to trimming and J lost 1 base, with 12 bases between them. The CDR3 is 15 amino acids. The germline CDR1 and CDR2 sequences are MDHEN and SYDVKM. In DNA form, the CDR3 reads TGTGCCAGCAGTTTTCACGCTATTTGGAACACTGAAGCTTTCTTT. Its translation is CASSFHAIWNTEAFF.

This clonotype was detected only a few times. V gene TRBV3-1 combines with J gene TRBJ1-1; possibly TRBD1 for D (5 bases). This CDR3 is 13 amino acids long. Per germline, CDR1 LGHDT and CDR2 YNNKEL (reference sequence). Trimming removed 2 bases from V and 10 bases from J, with 14 bases in between. CDR3 sequence: CASSQHGGSGAFF. The CDR3 DNA reads TGTGCCAGCAGCCAACACGGGGGTTCAGGAGCTTTCTTT.

The sample holds a few counts of this clonotype. The V gene is TRBV20-1, the J gene TRBJ2-7; D is unresolved. V lost 2 bases, J lost 2 bases, and 13 bases lay in between. The CDR3 has 14 amino acids. Germline loops: CDR1 DFQATT, CDR2 SNEGSKA (reference sequence). CDR3 in DNA: TGCAGTGCTAGACACGGCCTCCTCCCCTACGAGCAGTACGTC. Protein: CSARHGLLPYEQYV.

A few counts support this clonotype. The V and J genes are TRBV7-2 and TRBJ1-5; the D is unclear. The germline CDR1 and CDR2 sequences are SGHTA and FQGNSA. The CDR3 has 13 residues. The ends were cut back, 7 bases at V and 6 bases at J, with 13 bases in the middle. This CDR3 reads CASTTYRGQPQHF. The CDR3 DNA reads as TGTGCCAGCACCACGTATCGGGGTCAGCCCCAGCATTTT.

This clonotype was picked up a small number of times. The V and J genes are TRBV15 and TRBJ2-7, with TRBD2 matching 10 bases. CDR1 LNHNV and CDR2 YYDKDF come from the germline V gene (reference sequence). The junction had 8 bases not matched to a gene; V was cut back by 1 base and J by 5 bases. The CDR3 runs to 16 residues. The CDR3 loop is CATSRGSGGRIDEQYF. CDR3 DNA: TGTGCCACCAGCAGAGGTAGCGGGGGGCGTATCGACGAGCAGTACTTC.

The chain combines TRBV6-6 with TRBJ2-1, with 7 nucleotides matching TRBD1. Germline trimming cut 6 bases from V and 6 bases from J; bases unmatched to any gene: 5. Germline V CDR1 and CDR2: MNHNY, SVGAGI (reference sequence). The CDR3 is 13 residues long. CDR3 coding DNA: TGTGCCAGCAGGAAGACAGGGCTCAATGAGCAGTTCTTC. The encoded protein is CASRKTGLNEQFF.

This clonotype occurred a few times. V is TRBV20-1 and J is TRBJ2-1, with D possibly TRBD2 on 5 matching bases. V lost 3 bases to trimming and J lost 9 bases, with 18 bases between them. This CDR3 has 14 residues. Germline V gives CDR1 DFQATT, CDR2 SNEGSKA (reference sequence). The CDR3: CSARIGEWSGEQFF. The DNA for the CDR3 is TGCAGTGCTAGGATCGGGGAGTGGAGCGGTGAGCAGTTCTTC.